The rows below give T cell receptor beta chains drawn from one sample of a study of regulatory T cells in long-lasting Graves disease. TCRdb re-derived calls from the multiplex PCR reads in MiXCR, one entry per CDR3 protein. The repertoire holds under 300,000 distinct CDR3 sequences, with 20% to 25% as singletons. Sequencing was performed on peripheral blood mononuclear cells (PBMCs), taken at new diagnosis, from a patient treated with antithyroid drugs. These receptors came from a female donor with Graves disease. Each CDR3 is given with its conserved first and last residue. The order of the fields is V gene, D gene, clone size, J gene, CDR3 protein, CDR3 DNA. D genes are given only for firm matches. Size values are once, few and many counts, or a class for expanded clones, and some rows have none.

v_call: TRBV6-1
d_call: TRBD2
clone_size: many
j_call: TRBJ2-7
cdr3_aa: CASRLAGGRREQYF
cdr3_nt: TGTGCCAGCAGACTAGCGGGAGGACGTAGAGAGCAGTACTTC

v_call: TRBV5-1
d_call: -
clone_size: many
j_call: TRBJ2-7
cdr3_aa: CASSAAGNEQYF
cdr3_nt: TGCGCCAGCAGCGCTGCGGGGAACGAGCAGTACTTC

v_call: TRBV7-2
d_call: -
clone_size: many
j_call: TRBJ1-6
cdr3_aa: CASSLQGVRYSPLHF
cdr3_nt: TGTGCCAGCAGCCTACAAGGGGTTCGGTATTCACCCCTCCACTTT

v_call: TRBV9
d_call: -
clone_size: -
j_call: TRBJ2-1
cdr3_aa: CASSVGPGRDEQFF
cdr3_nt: TGTGCCAGCAGCGTAGGACCCGGTCGGGATGAGCAGTTCTTC

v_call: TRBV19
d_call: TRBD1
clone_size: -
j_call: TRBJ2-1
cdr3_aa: CASSIAGTGGLYNEQFF
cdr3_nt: TGTGCCAGTAGTATAGCTGGGACAGGGGGCTTATACAATGAGCAGTTCTTC

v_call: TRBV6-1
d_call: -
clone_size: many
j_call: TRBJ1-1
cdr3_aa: CASRPPGPRDTEAFF
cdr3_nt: TGTGCCAGCAGACCCCCGGGACCGAGGGACACTGAAGCTTTCTTT

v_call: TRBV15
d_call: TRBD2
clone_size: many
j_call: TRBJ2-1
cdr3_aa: CATRGSGGEQFF
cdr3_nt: TGTGCCACCAGAGGTAGCGGGGGTGAGCAGTTCTTC

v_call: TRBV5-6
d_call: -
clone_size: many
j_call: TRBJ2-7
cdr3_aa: CASSLWTEGSYEQYF
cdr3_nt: TGTGCCAGCAGCCTGTGGACGGAGGGTTCCTACGAGCAGTACTTC

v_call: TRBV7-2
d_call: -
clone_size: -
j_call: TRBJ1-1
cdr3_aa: CASSPPPGHLGAFF
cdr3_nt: TGTGCCAGCAGCCCACCTCCGGGACACCTGGGAGCTTTCTTT

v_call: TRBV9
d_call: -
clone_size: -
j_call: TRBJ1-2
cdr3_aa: CASSITPGGNDGYTF
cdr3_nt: TGTGCCAGCAGCATAACCCCTGGAGGGAATGATGGCTACACCTTC

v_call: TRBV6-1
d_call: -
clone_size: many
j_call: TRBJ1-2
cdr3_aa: CASGPRIYGYTF
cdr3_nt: TGTGCCAGCGGACCCAGGATCTATGGCTACACCTTC

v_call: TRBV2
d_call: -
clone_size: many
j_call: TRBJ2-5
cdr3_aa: CASNMGSFPETQYF
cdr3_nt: TGTGCCAGCAATATGGGGTCCTTCCCAGAGACCCAGTACTTC

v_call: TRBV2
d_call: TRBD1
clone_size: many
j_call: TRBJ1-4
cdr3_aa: CASIPDRVGEKLFF
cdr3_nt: TGTGCCAGCATCCCGGACAGGGTTGGCGAAAAACTGTTTTTT

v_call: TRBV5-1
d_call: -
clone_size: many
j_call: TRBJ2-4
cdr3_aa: CASSDPTEAKNIQYF
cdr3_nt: TGCGCCAGCAGCGACCCGACAGAAGCCAAAAACATTCAGTACTTC

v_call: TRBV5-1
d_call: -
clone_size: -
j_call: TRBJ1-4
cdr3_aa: CASSLWGGSNEELFF
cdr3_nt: TGCGCCAGCAGCTTGTGGGGGGGCAGTAATGAAGAACTGTTTTTT

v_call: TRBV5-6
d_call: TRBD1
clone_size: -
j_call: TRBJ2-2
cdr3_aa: CASSLDRGYDTGELFF
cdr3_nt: TGTGCCAGCAGCTTGGACAGGGGGTATGACACCGGGGAGCTGTTTTTT

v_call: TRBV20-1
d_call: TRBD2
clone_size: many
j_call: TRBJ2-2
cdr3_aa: CSASGTSGTGELFF
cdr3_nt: TGCAGTGCTAGTGGGACTAGCGGCACCGGGGAGCTGTTTTTT

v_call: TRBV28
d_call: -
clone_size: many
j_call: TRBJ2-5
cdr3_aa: CASSLELVQETQYF
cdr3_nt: TGTGCCAGCAGTTTAGAACTAGTCCAAGAGACCCAGTACTTC

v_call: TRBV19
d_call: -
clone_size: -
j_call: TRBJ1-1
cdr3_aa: CASSRGAEAFF
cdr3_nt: TGTGCCAGTTCTCGGGGGGCTGAAGCTTTCTTT

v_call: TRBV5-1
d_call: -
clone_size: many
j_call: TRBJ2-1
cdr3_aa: CASSLAGSHEQFF
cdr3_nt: TGCGCCAGCAGCTTGGCAGGATCCCATGAGCAGTTCTTC

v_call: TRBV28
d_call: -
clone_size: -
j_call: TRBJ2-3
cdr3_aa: CASSSGGGGAADTQYF
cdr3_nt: TGTGCCAGCAGTTCAGGGGGCGGGGGGGCCGCAGATACGCAGTATTTT

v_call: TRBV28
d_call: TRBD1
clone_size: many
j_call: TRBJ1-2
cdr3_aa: CASTTGVWGYTF
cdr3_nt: TGTGCCAGCACGACAGGGGTTTGGGGCTACACCTTC